The 19 T cell receptor beta chains below all came from one sample that was sequenced in a study of blood T cell repertoires in COVID-19. Some clones are missing from TCRdb's copy, which holds only in-frame ones; the method was immunoSEQ multiplex PCR. The profile shows around 160,000 clones, around 87% of them singletons. The material sequenced was peripheral blood. These receptors came from a man between 18 and 29 years old with acute or convalescent COVID-19.

The chain has TRBV29-1 and TRBJ2-3, with D possibly matching TRBD2 (6 bases). Trimming took off 4 bases at V and 8 bases at J, with 19 bases between the two ends. This CDR3 has 14 residues. Germline V gene data show CDR1 as SQVTM and CDR2 as ANQGSEA. The DNA for the CDR3 is TGCAGCGTTGTTCCGGGACTGGTAGTAGGTACGCAGTATTTT. It translates to CSVVPGLVVGTQYF.

This chain links TRBV6-5 with TRBJ2-2; a possible D gene is TRBD2 (6 bases). V was pared by 11 bases and J by 3 bases, with 19 bases between. CDR1 MNHEY and CDR2 SVGAGI come from the germline V gene. The CDR3 totals 15 residues. The CDR3 region has the DNA TGTGCCGCACGGGACTGGACTTCCCACACCGGGGAGCTGTTTTTT. Translating gives CAARDWTSHTGELFF.

CDR3 residues: CASSEGSGRETQYF. CDR3 nucleotides: TGTGCCAGCAGTGAAGGATCAGGGCGAGAGACCCAGTACTTC. The chain uses TRBV6-1 and TRBJ2-5, with D perhaps TRBD1 (5 bases). Per the germline V gene, CDR1 is MNHNS and CDR2 is SASEGT. Trimming pared 1 base from V and 4 bases from J, leaving 10 bases between. The CDR3 covers 14 residues.

The chain is built from TRBV12-3 or TRBV12-4 and TRBJ2-1, with D maybe TRBD2 (6 bases). V lost 5 bases and J 7 bases, leaving 9 bases between the germline ends. The CDR3 runs 12 residues. The CDR3 region is CASSDSGNEQFF. The CDR3, as DNA: TGTGCCAGCAGTGATAGCGGAAATGAGCAGTTCTTC.

The CDR3 DNA reads TGTGCCAGTAGTTCAATCTCTGGGGCCAACGTCCTGACTTTC. Protein product: CASSSISGANVLTF. The V and J genes are TRBV19 and TRBJ2-6; D gene ambiguous. Trimming stripped 5 bases from V and 0 bases from J, with 5 bases between. CDR3 length: 14 amino acids. The germline V gene has CDR1 LNHDA and CDR2 SQIVND (reference sequence).

The chain employs TRBV28 and TRBJ1-5, with a possible D match to TRBD1 (5 bases). This CDR3 is built from 16 residues. Deletions cut 1 base from V and 3 bases from J, with 13 bases between. In germline, CDR1 is MDHEN, CDR2 SYDVKM. Written as DNA, the CDR3 is TGTGCCAGCAGTTTATTCCCCCAGGGAAACAATCAGCCCCAGCATTTT. The encoded protein is CASSLFPQGNNQPQHF.

V and J are TRBV30 and TRBJ2-1; 7 bases agree with TRBD1. V trimming: 7 bases; J trimming: 4 bases; junction bases outside the gene matches: 7. This CDR3 contains 13 residues. Germline V gives CDR1 GTSNPN, CDR2 SVGIG (reference sequence). For the CDR3, the DNA is TGTGCCTTGAACAGGGGCCGTTACAATGAGCAGTTCTTC. Amino acids: CALNRGRYNEQFF. The full variable domain, rest sourced from reference TRBV30 and TRBJ2-1, is SQTIHQWPATLVQPVGSPLSLECTVEGTSNPNLYWYRQAAGRGLQLLFYSVGIGQISSEVPQNLSASRPQDRQFILSSKKLLLSDSGFYLCALNRGRYNEQFFGPGTRLTVL.

The V and J genes are TRBV2 and TRBJ2-1; 7 positions match TRBD1. V trimming: 6 bases; J trimming: 4 bases; junction bases outside the gene matches: 9. The germline V gene has CDR1 SNHLY and CDR2 FYNNEI. The CDR3 covers 15 residues. The CDR3 DNA reads as TGTGCCAGCAGGGGAGACAGGGCCCCTTACAATGAGCAGTTCTTC. Translation gives CASRGDRAPYNEQFF.

In its sample, this clone was seen a few times. The chain links TRBV30 to TRBJ2-2; 8 positions agree with TRBD1. The CDR3 has 17 residues. V was clipped by 4 bases and J by 4 bases; unmatched bases: 14. CDR1 and CDR2 from the germline V gene are GTSNPN and SVGIG (reference sequence). The CDR3 here is CAWTAGQGAQGTGELFF. The CDR3 DNA sequence: TGTGCCTGGACGGCGGGGCAGGGGGCGCAGGGCACCGGGGAGCTGTTTTTT. Full variable domain (missing parts from reference TRBV30 and TRBJ2-2): SQTIHQWPATLVQPVGSPLSLECTVEGTSNPNLYWYRQAAGRGLQLLFYSVGIGQISSEVPQNLSASRPQDRQFILSSKKLLLSDSGFYLCAWTAGQGAQGTGELFFGEGSRLTVL.

This chain uses TRBV24-1 with TRBJ1-1; 9 bases align to TRBD1. The V gene end was trimmed by 7 bases and the J gene end by 1 base; junction bases not matched to a gene: 6. CDR1 KGHDR and CDR2 SFDVKD come from the germline V gene. The CDR3 spans 15 residues. In nucleotides, the CDR3 is TGTGCCACCAGGGAGGGGACAGGGACGAACACTGAAGCTTTCTTT. Residues: CATREGTGTNTEAFF.

The chain uses TRBV15 and TRBJ1-6; D gene unclear. The CDR3 covers 13 residues. Looked up from germline, CDR1 is LNHNV and CDR2 is YYDKDF (reference sequence). V lost 11 bases to trimming and J lost 6 bases, with 14 bases between them. The CDR3 here is CAVGAGSNSPLHF. CDR3 in DNA: TGTGCCGTCGGCGCAGGATCTAATTCACCCCTCCACTTT.

The chain uses TRBV27 and TRBJ2-3, with TRBD1 identical over 9 bases. With V trimmed by 3 bases and J by 3 bases, 4 bases remained unmatched. Germline-derived CDR1 and CDR2 are MNHEY and SMNVEV (reference sequence). This CDR3 region has 15 residues. The CDR3 DNA reads as TGTGCCAGCAGTTTCGACAGGGGGAGTACAGATACGCAGTATTTT. It translates to CASSFDRGSTDTQYF.

The chain carries TRBV28 and TRBJ1-2, with 7 positions matching TRBD1. The CDR3 is 15 residues long. CDR1 is MDHEN, CDR2 SYDVKM, per germline. With V trimmed by 5 bases and J by 5 bases, 11 bases remained unmatched. CDR3 sequence (DNA): TGTGCCAGCAGTGAGAGGGCAGGGGGGTTTTATGGCTACACCTTC. It yields the protein CASSERAGGFYGYTF.

The chain couples TRBV5-4 to TRBJ1-1; possibly TRBD1 for D (6 bases). V lost 4 bases to trimming and J lost 1 base, with 8 bases between them. The CDR3 is 13 amino acids. CDR1 SGHNT and CDR2 YYREEE come from the germline V gene (reference sequence). The CDR3 bases are TGTGCCAGCAGCGCGACAGGGAACACTGAAGCTTTCTTT. This gives the protein CASSATGNTEAFF.

CDR3 residues: CASIPAGGSNEQFF. The CDR3 region has the DNA TGCGCCAGCATCCCAGCGGGGGGCTCCAATGAGCAGTTCTTC. The chain combines TRBV5-1 with TRBJ2-1; 9 bases are a match to TRBD2. The CDR3 spans 14 residues. Germline V gene lookup returns CDR1 SGHRS and CDR2 YFSETQ. J lost 6 bases, V lost 6 bases, and 7 bases had no gene match.

V is TRBV28 and J is TRBJ2-7, with 8 bases identical to TRBD2. In germline, CDR1 is MDHEN, CDR2 SYDVKM. With V trimmed by 7 bases and J by 2 bases, 19 bases remained unmatched. CDR3 size: 18 residues. The CDR3 loop is CASTNAGVSGGTPYEQYV. The CDR3 nucleotides are TGTGCCAGCACCAATGCTGGGGTTTCGGGGGGGACACCCTACGAGCAGTACGTC.

This chain links TRBV4-1 with TRBJ1-6, with D possibly TRBD1 on 5 matching bases. Germline V gene lookup returns CDR1 MGHRA and CDR2 YSYEKL. CDR3 length: 15 residues. V lost 4 bases to trimming and J lost 10 bases, with 17 bases between them. As DNA, the CDR3 is TGCGCCAGCAGCCCGGACCAGGGTCGGCAATCACCCCTCCACTTT. Translation: CASSPDQGRQSPLHF.

The chain employs TRBV9 and TRBJ2-3; 7 positions agree with TRBD2. This CDR3 comprises 15 residues. Germline CDR1 SGDLS, CDR2 YYNGEE. With V trimmed by 4 bases and J by 1 base, 6 bases remained unmatched. The CDR3 protein is CASSLRAGGTDTQYF. The CDR3 DNA reads as TGTGCCAGCAGCCTAAGGGCGGGGGGCACAGATACGCAGTATTTT.

The chain is built from TRBV5-6 and TRBJ1-1; no clear D. With 2 bases removed from V and 0 bases from J, the gap between germline ends came to 14 bases. Germline V gene sequence: CDR1 SGHDT, CDR2 YYEEEE. The CDR3 is 16 residues long. The CDR3: CASSFVPELMNTEAFF. As DNA, the CDR3 is TGTGCCAGCAGCTTTGTGCCAGAACTAATGAACACTGAAGCTTTCTTT.